The entry below describes one T cell receptor (beta chain). The antigen remains unidentified. Other nucleotide sequences from this sample produce the same CDR3. The entry originates in a study of cytomegalovirus exposure and HLA in healthy donors. General study findings and limits: Presence/absence analyses treated sequencing depth as roughly uniform across donors.

The PCR ran on 60 Vbeta and 13 Jbeta primers. Under the authors' procedure: Among the unique TCR beta chains that a later analysis counted, about 81 million in all, 10 million to 11 million were shared. Repertoires were generated with immunoSEQ multiplex PCR, while TCRdb's copy carries only in-frame clones and drops some. V, J and clone size are those of that table, while D and trimming were read from the DNA. Seen in this sample are 200,000 or so clones; the ten most common clones hold about 0.74%. Sequencing input: PBMCs. This TCR was sampled from a boy between 10 and 17 years old in good health and CMV-seronegative.

CDR3: CASSIDSAFGTEAFF. CDR3 nucleotide sequence: TGTGCCAGTAGTATTGACAGTGCCTTCGGGACTGAAGCTTTCTTT. The chain employs TRBV19 and TRBJ1-1, with D possibly matching TRBD1 (5 bases). V lost 3 bases and J 5 bases, leaving 16 bases between the germline ends. Germline CDR1 LNHDA, CDR2 SQIVND (reference sequence). The CDR3 is 15 residues long.